This T cell receptor (beta chain) comes out of a study of OX40 agonist ivuxolimab in advanced cancers. Context from the whole study: The costimulatory receptor OX40 (CD134) was targeted by ivuxolimab, a fully human IgG2 agonistic monoclonal antibody. Intravenous ivuxolimab was administered to patients every 2 weeks at six dose levels: 0.01, 0.1, 0.3, 1.5, 3 and 10 mg/kg. Among the approximately 54 dose-escalation patients, around 20 had hepatocellular carcinoma, about 15 melanoma, 9 renal cell carcinoma and 9 head and neck cancer. In the dose-escalation cohort, approximately 83% of patients were male, and the mean age was 60 years with a range of about 20 to 90. Prior anti-PD-1, anti-PD-L1 or anti-CTLA-4 therapy was permitted, and approximately 40% of dose-escalation patients had received checkpoint inhibitors. Partial responses occurred in three dose-escalation patients, of whom one had hepatocellular carcinoma and two had cutaneous melanoma. Peripheral TCRbeta sequencing was intended to test whether TCR sequence diversity was altered and clonal T-cell expansion was caused by ivuxolimab. The paper reports the monotherapy dose-escalation portion (N of about 50 patients) of the phase I ivuxolimab trial. The study at large found these results: Antigen specificity was not determined for the clonally expanded peripheral T cells. In partial responders in the 0.1-3.0 mg/kg groups, normalized peripheral clonal expansion was found to be among the lowest, especially among CD8+ T cells. After ivuxolimab, more expanded clones were found on average in CD8+ T cells than in CD4+ T cells. Low levels of normalized T-cell clonal expansion were also seen in some patients who did not respond. At doses of 0.1 to 3.0 mg/kg, clonal expansion of both CD4+ and CD8+ T cells in blood was seen between baseline and week 6.

Genomic DNA was isolated from the sorted cells so that the TCRbeta CDR3 region could be sequenced. TCRbeta CDR3 regions were sequenced using the immunoSEQ Assay. TCRdb stores this immuneACCESS table with in-frame sequences only. Part of the clones is absent; in the studies checked, under half of the shortfall reflects unresolved V genes, and no reason is known for the rest. The sample table contains 100,000 or so clones; only one count was recorded for 70% to 90% of them. About 0.15% of the sample is in the top ten clones. The CDR3 holds 14 amino acids from the cysteine to the phenylalanine. The DNA shown is the 42-base CDR3, in frame from base 1. Trimming costs V 7 bases and J 0 bases, and their ends lie 10 bases apart. For CDR1 and CDR2, the germline V gene (reference sequence) lists LNHNV and YYDKDF. Patients with a history of autoimmune disease or receiving systemic immunosuppression were excluded from the trial. Peripheral blood for TCR sequencing was collected from all dose cohorts at baseline, on cycle 4 day 1, and on cycle 7 day 1. The samples were taken from a phase I, first-in-human, multicenter, open-label dose-escalation trial of ivuxolimab. Adults with locally advanced or metastatic melanoma, renal cell, hepatocellular, or head and neck squamous cell carcinoma were enrolled in the trial. Before TCR sequencing, CD4+ T cells and CD8+ T cells were sorted from peripheral blood as separate populations.

In regard to this clone: The antigen this receptor binds is unknown. Per-nucleotide qualities are absent, and no much larger clonotype sits a single base away.

The TCR originated in an adult with an advanced solid tumor such as melanoma, head and neck, liver or kidney cancer. The sample here was CD4+ or CD8+ T cells sorted from blood, taken in a trial of the OX40 agonist ivuxolimab. The rearranged segments are TRBV15 and TRBJ2-1; the D gene assignment is perhaps TRBD1 or TRBD2, with each matching 5 bases. The sequenced DNA: TGTGCCACCAACCTGGGGGACTCCTACAATGAGCAGTTCTTC. The resulting protein is CATNLGDSYNEQFF.